The 25 T cell receptor beta chains presented below share a single source sample, sequenced in a study of OX40 agonist ivuxolimab in advanced cancers. The repertoire was sequenced with immunoSEQ multiplex PCR; TCRdb's copy has only in-frame clones and lacks some. The data contain about 28,000 clones, 85% to 95% of them seen just once; the ten biggest clones take up about 30%. This material consisted of CD4+ or CD8+ T cells sorted from blood, taken in a trial of the OX40 agonist ivuxolimab. The receptors here all came from an adult with an advanced solid tumor such as melanoma, head and neck, liver or kidney cancer.

The chain combines TRBV5-4 with TRBJ1-1; no reliable D call. Per the germline V gene, CDR1 is SGHNT and CDR2 is YYREEE (reference sequence). Between the trimmed V and J ends, which lost 3 bases and 5 bases, there was a span of 14 bases. The CDR3 sequence is 14 residues long. The CDR3 coding sequence is TGTGCCAGCAGCTCCGTCCTAACAAGTACTGAAGCTTTCTTT. Protein product: CASSSVLTSTEAFF.

The rearrangement joins TRBV10-2 to TRBJ2-3; either TRBD1 or TRBD2 may fit D (6 bases each). The CDR3 runs 16 residues. The V end was cut by 8 bases, the J end by 4 bases, with 22 bases between. Looked up from germline, CDR1 is WSHSY and CDR2 is SAAADI. In nucleotides, the CDR3 is TGCGCCAGCCATGGAGCCGGGACTGGGGGCCCAGATACGCAGTATTTT. Amino acids: CASHGAGTGGPDTQYF.

V gene TRBV19 combines with J gene TRBJ2-2, with a possible D match to TRBD1 (6 bases). The CDR3 has 15 amino acids. Germline CDR1 is LNHDA and CDR2 is SQIVND (reference sequence). The V gene lost 5 bases and the J gene lost 5 bases, with 15 bases spanning the gap. CDR3 sequence (DNA): TGTGCCAGTAGTCCCACCCAGGGGCTTACCGGGGAGCTGTTTTTT. Translating it yields CASSPTQGLTGELFF. The full variable domain, completed using reference TRBV19 and TRBJ2-2, is DGGITQSPKYLFRKEGQNVTLSCEQNLNHDAMYWYRQDPGQGLRLIYYSQIVNDFQKGDIAEGYSVSREKKESFPLTVTSAQKNPTAFYLCASSPTQGLTGELFFGEGSRLTVL.

V gene TRBV19 combines with J gene TRBJ2-1; the D call may be TRBD1 or TRBD2 (5 bases each). V was clipped by 5 bases and J by 2 bases, with 19 bases between them. Looked up from germline, CDR1 is LNHDA and CDR2 is SQIVND (reference sequence). This CDR3 region has 17 residues. For the CDR3, the DNA is TGTGCCAGTAGTCAGAGGGGCCCAGCGGAGCCCTACAATGAGCAGTTCTTC. Its translation is CASSQRGPAEPYNEQFF.

CDR3 in amino acids: CASNVGGLSPLHF. The CDR3, as DNA: TGTGCCTCGAATGTGGGGGGGCTTTCACCCCTCCACTTT. The chain combines TRBV19 with TRBJ1-6, with a tentative D call TRBD1 (6 bases). The V and J ends lost 11 bases and 9 bases respectively, with 17 bases between them. CDR3 length: 13 residues. Germline V gives CDR1 LNHDA, CDR2 SQIVND (reference sequence).

The chain uses TRBV2 and TRBJ1-6; D is uncertain. Between the trimmed V and J ends, which lost 8 bases and 0 bases, there was a span of 11 bases. CDR1 is SNHLY and CDR2 is FYNNEI in the germline V gene. The CDR3 length is 15 residues. The CDR3: CASRVISSYNSPLHF. The DNA of the CDR3 is TGTGCCAGCCGGGTGATAAGCTCCTATAATTCACCCCTCCACTTT.

Remarks on this clone: Other DNA variants within this sample encode the same CDR3. The chain uses TRBV5-4 and TRBJ2-7, with D possibly being TRBD2 (6 bases). Trimming cost V 0 bases and J 0 bases, with 10 bases left between them. The CDR3 covers 15 residues. Per germline, CDR1 SGHNT and CDR2 YYREEE (reference sequence). The CDR3 nucleotides are TGTGCCAGCAGCTTGGAGGCCGGGAGCTCCTACGAGCAGTACTTC. Translating it yields CASSLEAGSSYEQYF.

The V call is TRBV18, the J call TRBJ2-7; TRBD2 matches 12 bases. Per the germline V gene, CDR1 is KGHSH and CDR2 is LQKENI. CDR3 size: 15 residues. Trimming took 5 bases from V and 3 from J; bases not matched to a gene: 5. In DNA form, the CDR3 reads TGTGCCAGCTCAACCCGGACTAGCGGGATCTACGAGCAGTACTTC. Residues: CASSTRTSGIYEQYF. Filled out from reference TRBV18 and TRBJ2-7, the complete variable domain reads NAGVMQNPRHLVRRRGQEARLRCSPMKGHSHVYWYRQLPEEGLKFMVYLQKENIIDESGMPKERFSAEFPKEGPSILRIQQVVRGDSAAYFCASSTRTSGIYEQYFGPGTRLTVT.

The chain carries TRBV7-9 and TRBJ2-7, with 11 bases matching TRBD2. Germline loops: CDR1 SEHNR, CDR2 FQNEAQ (reference sequence). V shed 0 bases, J shed 5 bases, and the junction held 15 bases outside the gene matches. The CDR3 is made up of 19 amino acids. The CDR3, as DNA: TGTGCCAGCAGCTTAGCCGGGTTACTAGCGGGGGAAACCCCCCACGAGCAGTACTTC. Translated, it gives CASSLAGLLAGETPHEQYF.

The rearrangement links TRBV7-3 to TRBJ2-5; D possibly corresponds to TRBD2 (6 bases). Trimming pared 1 base from V and 3 bases from J, leaving 12 bases between. This CDR3 comprises 15 residues. The germline CDR1 and CDR2 sequences are SGHTA and FQGTGA. The CDR3 bases are TGTGCCAGCAGCTTAAATGGTCCGGGGGAAGAGACCCAGTACTTC. Translated: CASSLNGPGEETQYF.

This chain connects TRBV7-8 to TRBJ1-1, with 12 bases identical to TRBD1. Germline trimming cut 5 bases from V and 8 bases from J; bases unmatched to any gene: 15. CDR1 is SGHVS and CDR2 is FQNEAQ in the germline V gene. This CDR3 is 17 amino acids long. Written as DNA, the CDR3 is TGTGCCAGCAGCACCCGGGACAGGGGGCCTGAATGGGGAGAAGCTTTCTTT. Its protein product is CASSTRDRGPEWGEAFF. Looking up the rest from reference TRBV7-8 and TRBJ1-1 gives the full variable domain: GAGVSQSPRYKVAKRGQDVALRCDPISGHVSLFWYQQALGQGPEFLTYFQNEAQLDKSGLPSDRFFAERPEGSVSTLKIQRTQQEDSAVYLCASSTRDRGPEWGEAFFGQGTRLTVV.

The chain employs TRBV5-6 and TRBJ1-6; no clear D gene. The CDR3 contains 16 residues. Trimming left V 0 bases short and J 0 bases short, with 7 bases between. From germline, CDR1 is SGHDT and CDR2 YYEEEE. The CDR3 DNA follows: TGTGCCAGCAGCTTGGACGCGAGCTCCTATAATTCACCCCTCCACTTT. Its protein product is CASSLDASSYNSPLHF.

This clone was counted only a few times. The chain is built from TRBV6-4 and TRBJ2-1; 12 bases are shared with TRBD2. Germline V lookup: CDR1 MRHNA, CDR2 SNTAGT. V lost 3 bases, J lost 6 bases, and 3 bases stayed unmatched. This CDR3 spans 15 amino acids. The CDR3 sequence is CASSELAGGSNEQFF. In nucleotides, the CDR3 is TGTGCCAGCAGTGAACTAGCGGGGGGCAGCAATGAGCAGTTCTTC.

This clone has just one count. The CDR3 region has the DNA TGTGCCAGCAGCGTCGACTCGTGGGGTGACCTTAGAAAGACCCAGTACTTC. Residues: CASSVDSWGDLRKTQYF. This chain links TRBV9 with TRBJ2-5; unclear D gene. The ends were cut back, 2 bases at V and 6 bases at J, with 23 bases in the middle. The CDR3 is 17 amino acids. Per the germline V gene, CDR1 is SGDLS and CDR2 is YYNGEE.

As to this clone: The CDR3 does not end in the conserved phenylalanine or tryptophan, so this is likely a read error. The DNA is left out, because the CDR3 cannot be placed on it with certainty; the CDR3 is given as TCRdb lists it. V gene TRBV6-5 combines with J gene TRBJ1-1. Including both end residues, the CDR3 is 11 amino acids long. Germline CDR1 is MNHEY and CDR2 is SVGAGI. This chain's CDR3 is CASSEAPGVHG.

The sample holds one count of this clone. V and J are TRBV6-4 and TRBJ2-1, with D possibly TRBD2 on 5 matching bases. The CDR3 covers 15 residues. Trimming stripped 5 bases from V and 0 bases from J, with 11 bases between. In germline, CDR1 is MRHNA, CDR2 SNTAGT. The CDR3, as DNA: TGTGCCAGCAGTCCACGGGGAAGCTCCTACAATGAGCAGTTCTTC. This translates into CASSPRGSSYNEQFF.

The chain combines TRBV7-9 with TRBJ2-5, with D hard to call. V lost 5 bases, J lost 0 bases, and 7 bases lay in between. The CDR3 has 13 residues. From germline, CDR1 is SEHNR and CDR2 FQNEAQ (reference sequence). This CDR3 is CASSPRNQETQYF. Here the CDR3 DNA reads TGTGCCAGCAGCCCACGAAACCAAGAGACCCAGTACTTC.

This rearrangement joins TRBV4-2 to TRBJ1-1, with D perhaps matching TRBD1 (5 bases). Germline V gene sequence: CDR1 LGHNA, CDR2 YNFKEQ. The CDR3 loop spans 14 amino acids. Between the trimmed V and J ends, which lost 4 bases and 3 bases, there was a span of 12 bases. The CDR3 DNA reads TGTGCCAGCAGCCCTACGCGGGGGGACACTGAAGCTTTCTTT. Translating it yields CASSPTRGDTEAFF.

V usage is TRBV7-2 and J usage is TRBJ2-5, with D uncertain. Germline V gene sequence: CDR1 SGHTA, CDR2 FQGNSA. V was trimmed by 5 bases and J by 5 bases, leaving 15 bases between them. The CDR3 extends over 14 amino acids. CDR3 sequence (DNA): TGTGCCAGCAGCCCCCTTAGTTCCCGGGAGACCCAGTACTTC. Its translation is CASSPLSSRETQYF.

This sequence joins TRBV9 and TRBJ1-5; 9 nucleotides match TRBD1. With 3 bases clipped from V and 4 bases from J, the junction kept 2 bases outside the gene matches. This CDR3 spans 14 amino acids. Germline lookup yields CDR1 SGDLS and CDR2 YYNGEE. CDR3 bases: TGTGCCAGCAGCGCGGGGACAGGGAATCAGCCCCAGCATTTT. Its protein product is CASSAGTGNQPQHF.

The genes are TRBV6-6 and TRBJ2-1; tentatively, D is TRBD2 (6 bases). The germline V gene encodes CDR1 MNHNY and CDR2 SVGAGI (reference sequence). V dropped 6 bases and J dropped 1 base, with 13 bases sitting between them. The CDR3 spans 15 residues. CDR3 amino acids: CASSPLGGSYNEQFF. For the CDR3, the DNA is TGTGCCAGCAGCCCTCTCGGGGGTTCCTACAATGAGCAGTTCTTC.

The DNA of the CDR3 is TGTGCCAGCAGCTTAGGAGGCGGGATGAACACCGGGGAGCTGTTTTTT. This translates into CASSLGGGMNTGELFF. This chain joins TRBV13 and TRBJ2-2; D perhaps matches TRBD2 (6 bases). The germline V gene encodes CDR1 PRHDT and CDR2 FYEKMQ (reference sequence). Trimming shortened V by 0 bases and J by 1 base, and 9 bases separated the two germline ends. The CDR3 contains 16 residues.

The chain links TRBV7-3 to TRBJ2-7, with 9 bases lining up with TRBD1. The CDR3 extends over 15 amino acids. The ends lost 5 bases at V and 6 bases at J; junction bases unmatched: 11. Germline V gives CDR1 SGHTA, CDR2 FQGTGA. CDR3 coding DNA: TGTGCCAGCAGCCCACTTCCGGGACAGGGATCCGAGCAGTACTTC. It translates to CASSPLPGQGSEQYF.

The chain has TRBV28 and TRBJ1-2, with D possibly matching TRBD1 (5 bases). V lost 5 bases and J 4 bases, leaving 17 bases between the germline ends. The length of the CDR3 is 15 residues. Per germline, CDR1 MDHEN and CDR2 SYDVKM. This CDR3 reads CASSAGRGTPYGYTF. CDR3 DNA: TGTGCCAGCAGTGCGGGCCGGGGGACTCCCTATGGCTACACCTTC.

The chain carries TRBV6-5 and TRBJ2-1; D gene uncertain. The germline V gene has CDR1 MNHEY and CDR2 SVGAGI. The CDR3 has 13 amino acids. V shed 7 bases and J shed 16 bases, with 23 bases lying between them. CDR3 sequence (DNA): TGTGCCAGCATACCGGAAGGTAAACTTCAGTTCTTCTTC. It translates to CASIPEGKLQFFF.